This TCR beta chain was observed in a study of CD4 T cells in relation to SARS-CoV-2 and coronaviruses. The germline V gene encodes CDR1 SGDLS and CDR2 YYNGEE. The CDR3 runs 14 residues. The V gene lost 0 bases and the J gene lost 8 bases, with 14 bases spanning the gap. The unexposed donors gave CD4+ T cells in about 2010-2019, prior to COVID-19. After about 10 days of culture, CD4+ T cells were isolated. Concerning this clone itself: Its antigen is undetermined.

The protocol was immunoSEQ multiplex PCR, while the TCRdb copy is restricted to in-frame clones and leaves out a portion. The sample has 16,000 or so clones, roughly 85% seen once. The gene calls are TRBV9 and TRBJ1-2; no clear D. What was sequenced was CD4+ T cells from PBMCs, cultured in vitro. This clonotype was obtained from a human donor in good health. CDR3 nucleotides: TGTGCCAGCAGCGTAGTGGGCACCCGAGGGGGCTACACCTTC. It yields the protein CASSVVGTRGGYTF.